These 12 T cell receptor beta chains came from one sample sequenced in a study of blood T cell repertoires in COVID-19. TCRdb's table, derived via immunoSEQ multiplex PCR, lists solely in-frame clones and lacks some. The sample carries 120,000 or so clones, around 87% recorded once. The sequencing input was peripheral blood. Receptors were obtained from an older man with active or convalescent COVID-19.

V usage is TRBV5-1 and J usage is TRBJ1-1; TRBD1 might be the D (6 bases). Deletions cut 3 bases from V and 6 bases from J, with 12 bases between. CDR3 length equals 13 residues. Looked up from germline, CDR1 is SGHRS and CDR2 is YFSETQ. This CDR3 reads CASSSSRGPEAFF. CDR3 DNA: TGCGCCAGCAGCTCAAGCAGGGGCCCTGAAGCTTTCTTT.

The count of this clone is one. The rearrangement joins TRBV28 to TRBJ2-3; the match to TRBD2 covers 12 bases. CDR1 is MDHEN and CDR2 is SYDVKM in the germline V gene. The length of the CDR3 is 16 residues. V was pared by 3 bases and J by 4 bases, with 5 bases of the junction left unmatched. The CDR3 DNA sequence: TGTGCCAGCAGTTTTACGCTAGCGGGAGGGGCAGATACGCAGTATTTT. Amino acid sequence: CASSFTLAGGADTQYF. Looking up the rest from reference TRBV28 and TRBJ2-3 gives the full variable domain: DVKVTQSSRYLVKRTGEKVFLECVQDMDHENMFWYRQDPGLGLRLIYFSYDVKMKEKGDIPEGYSVSREKKERFSLILESASTNQTSMYLCASSFTLAGGADTQYFGPGTRLTVL.

This chain links TRBV9 with TRBJ1-4; D perhaps matches TRBD1 (6 bases). The germline V gene encodes CDR1 SGDLS and CDR2 YYNGEE. V lost 4 bases and J 2 bases, leaving 15 bases between the germline ends. This CDR3 contains 16 residues. The CDR3 spells CASSPRTGSTNEKLFF. As DNA, the CDR3 is TGTGCCAGCAGCCCACGTACAGGGTCCACTAATGAAAAACTGTTTTTT.

V and J are TRBV27 and TRBJ2-7; TRBD2 agrees at 9 bases. Trimming at V came to 5 bases and at J to 2 bases, leaving 13 bases not matched to a gene. Germline V gene data show CDR1 as MNHEY and CDR2 as SMNVEV (reference sequence). This CDR3 comprises 17 residues. The CDR3 DNA reads TGTGCCAGCAGTCCCCTTGGTGATAGCGGGAGCCCCTACGAGCAGTACTTC. It encodes CASSPLGDSGSPYEQYF.

The V call is TRBV28, the J call TRBJ2-3; tentative D call: TRBD2 (7 bases). Germline V gene lookup returns CDR1 MDHEN and CDR2 SYDVKM. The length of the CDR3 is 17 residues. Trimming pared 1 base from V and 1 base from J, leaving 15 bases between. The CDR3 nucleotides are TGTGCCAGCAGTTTATTAGGGGGGGCCCCTGGCACAGATACGCAGTATTTT. This translates into CASSLLGGAPGTDTQYF.

V and J are TRBV28 and TRBJ2-3; 9 nucleotides line up with TRBD1. CDR1 is MDHEN, CDR2 SYDVKM, per germline. The CDR3 is made up of 14 amino acids. V gave up 6 bases and J gave up 5 bases; unmatched junction bases: 6. The CDR3 region has the DNA TGTGCCAGCAGGGGAGGACAGGGGATAGATACGCAGTATTTT. Translated: CASRGGQGIDTQYF. Full variable domain (rest looked up from reference TRBV28 and TRBJ2-3): DVKVTQSSRYLVKRTGEKVFLECVQDMDHENMFWYRQDPGLGLRLIYFSYDVKMKEKGDIPEGYSVSREKKERFSLILESASTNQTSMYLCASRGGQGIDTQYFGPGTRLTVL.

V usage is TRBV7-9 and J usage is TRBJ1-1; TRBD1 matches 8 bases. From germline, CDR1 is SEHNR and CDR2 FQNEAQ (reference sequence). The length of the CDR3 is 15 residues. Trimming cost V 3 bases and J 4 bases; bases outside gene matches: 7. The CDR3 DNA is TGTGCCAGCAGCTTCCCCTCGGACAGGGTCACTGAAGCTTTCTTT. Translated, it gives CASSFPSDRVTEAFF.

J is TRBJ1-5 and V is TRBV21-1. TRBV21-1 is annotated as a pseudogene. The CDR3 is 14 residues long. This chain's CDR3 is CASSKATVNQPQHF. The CDR3 bases are TGTGCCAGCAGCAAAGCAACGGTTAATCAGCCCCAGCATTTT.

V usage is TRBV5-4 and J usage is TRBJ2-2, with TRBD2 matching 7 bases. The germline gives CDR1 SGHNT, CDR2 YYREEE (reference sequence). The junction had 4 bases not matched to a gene; V was cut back by 4 bases and J by 1 base. The CDR3 spans 15 residues. CDR3 sequence reads: CASSVSGMNTGELFF. DNA of the CDR3: TGTGCCAGCAGCGTGAGCGGGATGAACACCGGGGAGCTGTTTTTT.

The V gene is TRBV28, the J gene TRBJ2-5; 7 positions match TRBD2. The trim removed 8 bases at V and 4 bases at J, leaving 10 bases unmatched. This CDR3 spans 14 amino acids. Per germline, CDR1 MDHEN and CDR2 SYDVKM. CDR3 loop: CASRGEGWLETQYF. CDR3 bases: TGTGCCAGCCGGGGGGAGGGTTGGTTAGAGACCCAGTACTTC. Drawing the rest from reference TRBV28 and TRBJ2-5, the complete variable domain is DVKVTQSSRYLVKRTGEKVFLECVQDMDHENMFWYRQDPGLGLRLIYFSYDVKMKEKGDIPEGYSVSREKKERFSLILESASTNQTSMYLCASRGEGWLETQYFGPGTRLLVL.

CDR3 sequence (DNA): TGTGCCAGTAGCCCAGCGGACTATGGCTACACCTTC. It encodes CASSPADYGYTF. The chain uses TRBV19 and TRBJ1-2; D not resolved. The CDR3 consists of 12 residues. Germline V gene data show CDR1 as LNHDA and CDR2 as SQIVND (reference sequence). Trimming removed 6 bases at V and 3 bases at J, with 8 bases between.

V gene TRBV27 combines with J gene TRBJ2-3, with 7 bases matching TRBD2. Trimming removed 0 bases from V and 5 bases from J; junction bases left unmatched: 8. Germline V CDR1 and CDR2: MNHEY, SMNVEV (reference sequence). The CDR3 is 16 residues long. CDR3 sequence reads: CASSLSDWSGVDTQYF. The CDR3 region has the DNA TGTGCCAGCAGTTTATCGGATTGGAGCGGGGTAGATACGCAGTATTTT.